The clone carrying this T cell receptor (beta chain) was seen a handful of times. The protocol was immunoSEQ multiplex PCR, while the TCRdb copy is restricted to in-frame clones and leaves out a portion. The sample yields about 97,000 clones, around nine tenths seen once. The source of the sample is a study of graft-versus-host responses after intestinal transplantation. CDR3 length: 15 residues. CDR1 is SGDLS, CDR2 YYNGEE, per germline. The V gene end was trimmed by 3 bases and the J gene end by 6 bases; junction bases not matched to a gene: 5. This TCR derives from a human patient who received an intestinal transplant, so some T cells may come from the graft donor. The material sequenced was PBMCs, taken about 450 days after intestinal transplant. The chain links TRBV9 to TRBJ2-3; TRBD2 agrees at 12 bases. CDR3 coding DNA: TGTGCCAGCAGCGAAACTAGCGGGGGGTTGGATACGCAGTATTTT. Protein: CASSETSGGLDTQYF.